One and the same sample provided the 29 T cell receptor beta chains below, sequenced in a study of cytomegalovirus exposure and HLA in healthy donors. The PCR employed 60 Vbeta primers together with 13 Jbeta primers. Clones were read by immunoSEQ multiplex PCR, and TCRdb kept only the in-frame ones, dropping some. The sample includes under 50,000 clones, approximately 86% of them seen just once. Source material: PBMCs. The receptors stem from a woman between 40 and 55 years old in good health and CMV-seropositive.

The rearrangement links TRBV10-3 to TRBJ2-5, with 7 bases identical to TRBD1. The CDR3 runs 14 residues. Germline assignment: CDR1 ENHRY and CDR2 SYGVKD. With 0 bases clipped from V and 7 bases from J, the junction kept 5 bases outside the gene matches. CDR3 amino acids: CAISESVAGGTQYF. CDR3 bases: TGTGCCATCAGTGAGTCTGTTGCAGGGGGGACCCAGTACTTC.

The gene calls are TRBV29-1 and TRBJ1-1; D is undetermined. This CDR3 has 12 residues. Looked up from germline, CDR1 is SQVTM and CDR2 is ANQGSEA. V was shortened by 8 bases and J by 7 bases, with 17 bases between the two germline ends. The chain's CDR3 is CSPEVRVNEAFF. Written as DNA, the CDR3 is TGCAGCCCCGAGGTTCGGGTTAATGAAGCTTTCTTT.

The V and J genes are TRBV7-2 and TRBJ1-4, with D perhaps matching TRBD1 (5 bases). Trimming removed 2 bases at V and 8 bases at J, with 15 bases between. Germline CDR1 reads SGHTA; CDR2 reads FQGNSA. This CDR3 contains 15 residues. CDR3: CASSLKRRAEEKLFF. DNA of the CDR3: TGTGCCAGCAGCTTAAAACGCAGGGCTGAAGAAAAACTGTTTTTT.

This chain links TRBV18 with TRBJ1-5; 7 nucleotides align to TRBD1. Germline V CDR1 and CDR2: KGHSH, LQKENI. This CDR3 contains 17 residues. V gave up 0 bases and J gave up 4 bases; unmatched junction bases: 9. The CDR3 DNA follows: TGTGCCAGCTCACCACCGGAACAGGACAGGATAAATCAGCCCCAGCATTTT. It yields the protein CASSPPEQDRINQPQHF.

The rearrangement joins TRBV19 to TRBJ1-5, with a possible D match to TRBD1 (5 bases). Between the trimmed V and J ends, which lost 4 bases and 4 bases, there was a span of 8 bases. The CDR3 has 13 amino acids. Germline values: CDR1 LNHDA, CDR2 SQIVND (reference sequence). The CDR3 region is CASSKGVNQPQHF. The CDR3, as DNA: TGTGCCAGTAGTAAAGGGGTAAATCAGCCCCAGCATTTT.

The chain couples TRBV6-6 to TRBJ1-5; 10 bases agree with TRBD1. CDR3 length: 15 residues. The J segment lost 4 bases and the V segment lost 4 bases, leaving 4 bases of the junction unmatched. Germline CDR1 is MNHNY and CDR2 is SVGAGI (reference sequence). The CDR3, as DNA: TGTGCCAGCAGTTCCCCGGGACAGGGGAATCAGCCCCAGCATTTT. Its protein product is CASSSPGQGNQPQHF.

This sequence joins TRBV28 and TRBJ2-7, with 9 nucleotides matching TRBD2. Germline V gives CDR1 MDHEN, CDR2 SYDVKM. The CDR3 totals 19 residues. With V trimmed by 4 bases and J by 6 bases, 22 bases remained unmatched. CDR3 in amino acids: CASSYRRGLAGRIATEQYF. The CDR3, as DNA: TGTGCCAGCAGTTATCGCCGGGGCCTAGCGGGAAGAATTGCTACCGAGCAGTACTTC.

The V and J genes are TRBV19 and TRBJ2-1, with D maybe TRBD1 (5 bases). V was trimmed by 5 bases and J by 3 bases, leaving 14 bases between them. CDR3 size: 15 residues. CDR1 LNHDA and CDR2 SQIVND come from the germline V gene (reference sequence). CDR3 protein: CASSLGAPNYNEQFF. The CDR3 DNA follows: TGTGCCAGTAGTTTAGGGGCCCCGAACTACAATGAGCAGTTCTTC.

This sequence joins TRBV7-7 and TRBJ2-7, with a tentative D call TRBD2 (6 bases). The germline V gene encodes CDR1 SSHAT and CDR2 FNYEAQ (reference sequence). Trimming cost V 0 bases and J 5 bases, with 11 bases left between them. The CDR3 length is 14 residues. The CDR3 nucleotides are TGTGCCAGCAGCTTAGCGGGAGGACGTGACGAGCAGTACTTC. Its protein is CASSLAGGRDEQYF.

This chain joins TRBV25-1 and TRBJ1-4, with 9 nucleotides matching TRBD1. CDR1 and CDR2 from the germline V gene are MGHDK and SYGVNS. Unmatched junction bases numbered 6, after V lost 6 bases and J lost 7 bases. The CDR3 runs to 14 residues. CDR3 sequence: CASRHTGGGEKLFF. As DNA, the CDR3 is TGTGCCAGCAGGCACACAGGGGGCGGTGAAAAACTGTTTTTT.

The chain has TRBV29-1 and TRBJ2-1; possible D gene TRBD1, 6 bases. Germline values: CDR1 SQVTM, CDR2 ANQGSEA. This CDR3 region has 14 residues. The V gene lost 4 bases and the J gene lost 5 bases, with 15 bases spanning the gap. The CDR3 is CSVVTGWVNNEQFF. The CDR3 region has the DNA TGCAGCGTTGTAACAGGGTGGGTTAACAATGAGCAGTTCTTC.

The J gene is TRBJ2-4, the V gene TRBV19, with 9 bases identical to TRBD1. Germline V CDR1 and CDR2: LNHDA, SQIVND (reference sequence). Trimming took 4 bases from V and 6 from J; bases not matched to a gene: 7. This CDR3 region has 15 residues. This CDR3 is CASSTDDRGGNIQYF. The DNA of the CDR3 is TGTGCCAGTAGTACAGATGACAGGGGGGGAAACATTCAGTACTTC.

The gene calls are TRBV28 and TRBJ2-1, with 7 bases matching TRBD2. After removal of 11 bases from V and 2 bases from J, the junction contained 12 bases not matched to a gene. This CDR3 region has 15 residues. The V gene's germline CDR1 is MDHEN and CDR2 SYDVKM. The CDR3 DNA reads TGTGCCGGGGGAGGGGTGGGTTTTACCTACAATGAGCAGTTCTTC. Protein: CAGGGVGFTYNEQFF.

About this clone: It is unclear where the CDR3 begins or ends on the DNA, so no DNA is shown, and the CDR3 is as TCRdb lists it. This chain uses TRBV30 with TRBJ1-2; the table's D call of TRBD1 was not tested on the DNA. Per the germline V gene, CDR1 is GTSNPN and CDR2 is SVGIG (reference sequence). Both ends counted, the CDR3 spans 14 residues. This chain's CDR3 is CAWTGSGQYFGYTF.

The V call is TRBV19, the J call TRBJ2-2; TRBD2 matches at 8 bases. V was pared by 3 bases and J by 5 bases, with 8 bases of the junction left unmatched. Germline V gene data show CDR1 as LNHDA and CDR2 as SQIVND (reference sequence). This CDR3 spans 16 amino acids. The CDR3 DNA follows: TGTGCCAGTAGTATGGCGGGAGGATTCGGAACCGGGGAGCTGTTTTTT. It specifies CASSMAGGFGTGELFF.

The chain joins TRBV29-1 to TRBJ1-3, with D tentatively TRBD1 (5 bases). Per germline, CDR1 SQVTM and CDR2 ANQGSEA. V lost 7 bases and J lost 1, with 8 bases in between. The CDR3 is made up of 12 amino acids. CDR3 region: CSGTISGNTIYF. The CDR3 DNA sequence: TGCAGCGGGACAATTTCTGGAAACACCATATATTTT.

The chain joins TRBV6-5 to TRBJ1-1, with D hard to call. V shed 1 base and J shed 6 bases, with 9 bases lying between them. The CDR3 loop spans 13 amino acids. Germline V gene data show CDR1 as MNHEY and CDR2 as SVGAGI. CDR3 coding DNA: TGTGCCAGCAGTTACTTAAGGAGTGCTGAAGCTTTCTTT. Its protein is CASSYLRSAEAFF.

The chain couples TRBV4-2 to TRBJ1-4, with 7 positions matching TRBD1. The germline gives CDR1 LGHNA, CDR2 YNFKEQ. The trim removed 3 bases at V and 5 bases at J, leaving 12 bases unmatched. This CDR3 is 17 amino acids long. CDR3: CASSHPVRDRLNEKLFF. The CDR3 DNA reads TGTGCCAGCAGCCATCCCGTTCGGGACAGACTAAATGAAAAACTGTTTTTT.

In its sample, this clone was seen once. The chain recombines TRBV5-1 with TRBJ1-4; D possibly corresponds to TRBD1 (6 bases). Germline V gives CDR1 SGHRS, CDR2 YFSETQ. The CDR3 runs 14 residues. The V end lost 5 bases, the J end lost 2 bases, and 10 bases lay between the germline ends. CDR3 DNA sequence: TGCGCCAGCAGTTTTGGACAGACTAATGAAAAACTGTTTTTT. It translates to CASSFGQTNEKLFF.

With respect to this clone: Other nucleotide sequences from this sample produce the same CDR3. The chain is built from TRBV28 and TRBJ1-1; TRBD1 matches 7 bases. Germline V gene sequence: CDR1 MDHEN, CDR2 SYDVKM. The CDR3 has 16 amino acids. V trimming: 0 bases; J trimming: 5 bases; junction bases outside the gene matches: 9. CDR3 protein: CASSLWSGTERTEAFF. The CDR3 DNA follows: TGTGCCAGCAGTTTATGGTCCGGGACAGAAAGGACTGAAGCTTTCTTT.

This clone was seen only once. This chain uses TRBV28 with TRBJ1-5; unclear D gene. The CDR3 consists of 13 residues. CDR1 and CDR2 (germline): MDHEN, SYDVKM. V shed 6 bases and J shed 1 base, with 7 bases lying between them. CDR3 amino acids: CASSRKSNQPQHF. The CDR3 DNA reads TGTGCCAGCAGCAGGAAAAGCAATCAGCCCCAGCATTTT.

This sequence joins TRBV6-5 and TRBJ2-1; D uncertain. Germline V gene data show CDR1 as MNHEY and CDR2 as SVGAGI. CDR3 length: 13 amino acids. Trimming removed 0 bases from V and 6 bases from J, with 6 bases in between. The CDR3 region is CASSYSTGNEQFF. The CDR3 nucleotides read TGTGCCAGCAGTTACTCGACGGGCAATGAGCAGTTCTTC.

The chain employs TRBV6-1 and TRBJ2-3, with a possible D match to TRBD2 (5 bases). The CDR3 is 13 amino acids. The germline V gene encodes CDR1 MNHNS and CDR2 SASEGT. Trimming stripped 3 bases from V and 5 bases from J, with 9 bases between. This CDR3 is CASSDYTRDTQYF. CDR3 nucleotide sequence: TGTGCCAGCAGTGACTACACTAGAGATACGCAGTATTTT.

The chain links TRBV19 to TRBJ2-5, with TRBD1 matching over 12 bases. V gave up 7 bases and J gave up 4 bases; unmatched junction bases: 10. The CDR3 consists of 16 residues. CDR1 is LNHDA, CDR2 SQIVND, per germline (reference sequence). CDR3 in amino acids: CASTYSGTGGRETQYF. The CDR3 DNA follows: TGTGCCAGTACTTACTCCGGGACAGGGGGCCGAGAGACCCAGTACTTC.

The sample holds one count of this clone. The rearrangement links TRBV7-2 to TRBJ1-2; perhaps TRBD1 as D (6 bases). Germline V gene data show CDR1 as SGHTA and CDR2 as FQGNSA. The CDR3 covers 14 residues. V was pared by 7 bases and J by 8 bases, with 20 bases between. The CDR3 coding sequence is TGTGCCAGCATCCAATCGCCCACAGGGAAGGGCTACACCTTC. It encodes CASIQSPTGKGYTF.

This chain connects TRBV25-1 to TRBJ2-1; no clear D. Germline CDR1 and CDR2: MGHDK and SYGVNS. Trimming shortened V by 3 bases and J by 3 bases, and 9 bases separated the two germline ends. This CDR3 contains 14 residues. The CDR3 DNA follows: TGTGCCAGCAGTGAGGGCCAGGACTACAATGAGCAGTTCTTC. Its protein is CASSEGQDYNEQFF.

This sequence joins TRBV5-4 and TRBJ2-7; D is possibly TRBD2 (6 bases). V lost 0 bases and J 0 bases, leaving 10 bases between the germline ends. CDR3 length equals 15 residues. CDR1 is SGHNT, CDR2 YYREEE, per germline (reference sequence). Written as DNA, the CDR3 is TGTGCCAGCAGCTTGGGGCGGGGCCTCTCCTACGAGCAGTACTTC. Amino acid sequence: CASSLGRGLSYEQYF.

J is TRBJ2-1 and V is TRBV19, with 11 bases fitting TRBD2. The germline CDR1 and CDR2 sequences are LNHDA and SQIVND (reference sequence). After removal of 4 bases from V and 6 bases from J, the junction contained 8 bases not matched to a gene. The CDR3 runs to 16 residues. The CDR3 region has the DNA TGTGCCAGTAGTAAACCACTAGCGGGAGTAGGCAATGAGCAGTTCTTC. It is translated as CASSKPLAGVGNEQFF.

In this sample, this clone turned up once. DNA for the CDR3: TGTGCCAGCAGTTACGCTAACAGGGACGGCTACACCTTC. It is translated as CASSYANRDGYTF. V and J are TRBV6-5 and TRBJ1-2; weak D call: TRBD1 (6 bases). This CDR3 spans 13 amino acids. CDR1 and CDR2 from the germline V gene are MNHEY and SVGAGI. V lost 2 bases and J lost 8, with 12 bases in between.